A selection of T cell receptor beta chains follows, all from one sample in a study of PD-1 blockade in classical Hodgkin lymphoma. The data were produced by immunoSEQ multiplex PCR, yet TCRdb's version contains in-frame clones alone and is incomplete. In the table there are tens of thousands of clones, around three quarters of which are singletons. Source: peripheral blood mononuclear cells (PBMCs), taken before the second cycle of nivolumab. These receptors all stem from a human donor with classical Hodgkin lymphoma. Both conserved end residues are part of each CDR3. The order of the fields is clone size, V gene, J gene, D gene, CDR3 protein, CDR3 DNA. The D gene is left open where the match is weak. Some rows have no size entry. The others give once, few or many, or a class for an expanded clone.

.,TRBV7-6,TRBJ1-6,.,CASSSDWGSPLHF,TGTGCCAGCAGCTCGGACTGGGGTTCACCCCTCCACTTT
.,TRBV6-1,TRBJ1-4,.,CASKSHSLNEKLFF,TGTGCCAGCAAATCCCACAGTCTTAATGAAAAACTGTTTTTT
.,TRBV7-2,TRBJ2-5,.,CASSLEVRETQYF,TGTGCCAGCAGCTTAGAAGTTCGGGAGACCCAGTACTTC
.,TRBV6-1,TRBJ1-5,.,CASNRGFGNQPQHF,TGTGCCAGCAATCGGGGCTTCGGCAATCAGCCCCAGCATTTT
.,TRBV18,TRBJ2-5,.,CASSPALGETQYF,TGTGCCAGCTCACCGGCCCTAGGGGAGACCCAGTACTTC
medium-sized,TRBV9,TRBJ2-5,TRBD1,CASSVRDRVNSWETQYF,TGTGCCAGCAGCGTCCGGGACAGGGTTAATTCATGGGAGACCCAGTACTTC
medium-sized,TRBV20-1,TRBJ1-2,.,CSVSGGYGYTF,TGCAGTGTATCGGGGGGCTATGGCTACACCTTC
.,TRBV5-6,TRBJ2-4,.,CASSLDGEGVKNIQYF,TGTGCCAGCAGCTTGGACGGGGAGGGGGTGAAAAACATTCAGTACTTC
.,TRBV27,TRBJ2-7,.,CASRGGSYEQYF,TGTGCCAGCAGGGGCGGCTCCTACGAGCAGTACTTC
.,TRBV6-5,TRBJ1-1,.,CASSYWTEAFF,TGTGCCAGCAGTTACTGGACCGAAGCTTTCTTT
.,TRBV27,TRBJ2-1,TRBD1,CASTPTGGGEQFF,TGTGCCAGCACTCCAACAGGGGGCGGTGAGCAGTTCTTC
.,TRBV6-4,TRBJ2-1,.,CASSDSFGYSFNEQFF,TGTGCCAGCAGTGACTCGTTCGGGTATTCATTCAATGAGCAGTTCTTC
.,TRBV4-3,TRBJ1-5,TRBD1,CASSQDWDRNQPQHF,TGCGCCAGCAGCCAAGATTGGGACAGGAATCAGCCCCAGCATTTT
few,TRBV7-9,TRBJ1-4,.,CASSLEREKLFF,TGTGCCAGCAGCTTAGAGAGGGAAAAACTGTTTTTT
few,TRBV14,TRBJ1-3,.,CASSQASRGAGNTIYF,TGTGCCAGCAGCCAAGCTTCCCGGGGGGCTGGAAACACCATATATTTT
.,TRBV5-4,TRBJ2-5,TRBD1,CASSRGQLETQYF,TGTGCCAGCAGCAGGGGACAGCTGGAGACCCAGTACTTC
.,TRBV5-1,TRBJ1-2,TRBD1,CASSWTGDYGYTF,TGCGCCAGCAGCTGGACAGGGGACTATGGCTACACCTTC
.,TRBV5-5,TRBJ1-2,.,CASSVTDKSRLPHTF,TGTGCCAGCAGCGTCACAGACAAGTCCCGCCTGCCCCACACCTTC
.,TRBV2,TRBJ1-1,.,CASSEFSEAFF,TGTGCCAGCAGTGAATTCTCTGAAGCTTTCTTT
.,TRBV11-2,TRBJ2-2,.,CASSLLGLQGSGELFF,TGTGCCAGCAGCTTACTGGGTCTACAGGGATCCGGGGAGCTGTTTTTT
.,TRBV12-1,TRBJ1-3,.,CASSSGSKNTIYF,TGTGCCAGCAGCTCGGGGTCAAAAAACACCATATATTTT
.,TRBV19,TRBJ2-7,TRBD2,CASSGKTVGGEQYF,TGTGCCAGTAGTGGAAAGACAGTCGGGGGGGAGCAGTACTTC
.,TRBV5-6,TRBJ1-2,.,CASLGGYGYTF,TGTGCCAGCTTGGGGGGCTATGGCTACACCTTC
.,TRBV27,TRBJ2-1,TRBD2,CASSLSTSGSRNEQFF,TGTGCCAGCAGTTTATCGACTAGCGGGAGCCGAAATGAGCAGTTCTTC
.,TRBV19,TRBJ2-5,.,CASSRQAAETQYF,TGTGCCAGTAGTCGACAGGCGGCGGAGACCCAGTACTTC
few,TRBV5-1,TRBJ2-4,.,CASSQQVEGAMSKNIQYF,TGCGCCAGCAGCCAACAGGTGGAGGGGGCGATGTCCAAAAACATTCAGTACTTC
.,TRBV6-6,TRBJ1-5,.,CASSRKGFNQPQHF,TGTGCCAGCAGCCGCAAGGGGTTCAATCAGCCCCAGCATTTT
.,TRBV2,TRBJ1-5,TRBD1,CASRTRDRASQPQHF,TGTGCCAGCAGGACGCGGGACAGGGCGAGTCAGCCCCAGCATTTT
.,TRBV10-3,TRBJ1-1,TRBD1,CAISKGQGLNTEAFF,TGTGCCATCAGCAAAGGACAGGGTTTGAACACTGAAGCTTTCTTT